This T cell receptor beta chain was documented in a study of Graves' ophthalmopathy and Graves' hyperthyroidism. Study observations and caveats: In predicting ophthalmopathy progression, the model reached approximately 70% sensitivity and 72.22% specificity.

Researchers took RNA transcripts and amplified TCR beta CDR3 regions from them. Second-round multiplex PCR came after a first-round RT-PCR that employed HTBI primers. TCRdb recomputed calls from the multiplex PCR reads with MiXCR, one row per CDR3 protein. The sample carries 650,000 to 900,000 distinct CDR3 sequences, roughly 40% recorded once. Patients with other autoimmune diseases, uncontrolled infections, pregnancy or lactation were excluded. CDR1 SEHNR and CDR2 FQNEAQ come from the germline V gene (reference sequence). V lost 10 bases to trimming and J lost 8 bases, with 11 bases between them. This CDR3 has 10 amino acids. This clonotype has ten or more counts. Its matching antigen is unknown.

This sequence joins TRBV7-9 and TRBJ1-2; D unresolved. Sequenced sample: peripheral blood. The clonotype comes from an adult man with Graves' ophthalmopathy. CDR3 amino acids: CAISIRGYTF. CDR3 nucleotide sequence: TGTGCCATCTCAATACGAGGCTACACCTTC.